This T cell receptor beta chain emerged from a study of shared clonotypes between healthy human individuals. Findings of the study overall: The donor pool, a small one, limited the genetic and exposure-history diversity represented. Clonotypes that were shared across a few donors made up around 5.5% of naive CD4 clonotypes.

A remark on this clone: Its antigen is not known.

TCRdb's copy holds only in-frame clones and misses some; the assay was immunoSEQ multiplex PCR. The sample holds about 180,000 clones; 80% to 95% are singletons and the top ten take 0.067%. The CDR3 has 14 residues. V was shortened by 0 bases and J by 6 bases, with 12 bases between the two germline ends. Germline V gene lookup returns CDR1 WNHNN and CDR2 SYGVQD (reference sequence). This chain links TRBV10-1 with TRBJ2-7; the D gene is possibly TRBD1 (6 bases). The TCR comes from a young woman in good health. Sequenced input: naive CD4+ T cells sorted from blood. As to subset: CD45RA+ positively selected. The CDR3, as DNA: TGCGCCAGCAGTGAGTCGGGATCAGGGGTCGAGCAGTACTTC. Amino acids: CASSESGSGVEQYF.